This TCR beta chain stems from a study of shared clonotypes between healthy human individuals. The data were produced by immunoSEQ multiplex PCR, yet TCRdb's version contains in-frame clones alone and is incomplete. Among 600,000 to 700,000 clones, 60% to 75% were seen once, and the ten largest hold 1.5% to 2%. Germline assignment: CDR1 SGHTA and CDR2 FQGNSA. V was pared by 0 bases and J by 0 bases, with 3 bases between. The CDR3 is 13 amino acids. This clone has only one observation. Other DNA sequences in this sample translate to the same CDR3. The chain combines TRBV7-2 with TRBJ2-7; D not certain. The receptor comes from a woman in her thirties in good health. The specimen was memory CD4+ T cells sorted from blood. The subset denotes: CD45RA-negative fraction. The CDR3 loop reads CASSLASSYEQYF. CDR3 coding DNA: TGTGCCAGCAGCTTAGCCAGCTCCTACGAGCAGTACTTC.